This T cell receptor (beta chain) derives from a study of CD8+ T cells in alopecia areata. Across the study: The authors scored treated patients' severity by affected scalp percentage. Study-wide results and caveats: Among the top 100, expanded CD8+ clones were significantly decreased by tofacitinib, as was scalp clonality.

Concerning this clone: Its target is unknown.

The germline V gene encodes CDR1 SGHAT and CDR2 FQNNGV. Trimming left V 4 bases short and J 1 base short, with 16 bases between. The CDR3 contains 16 residues. This sample's treatment: oral pan-JAK inhibitor, 5-10 mg twice daily. It was from PBMCs that CD4+ and CD8+ T cells were sorted. Sequencing templates came from extracted RNA that was reverse transcribed into cDNA. The method was immunoSEQ multiplex PCR; TCRdb's version includes in-frame clones alone and lacks a portion of them. The sample lists about 210,000 clones, 64% occurring once. The sequencing here drew on CD4+ T cells sorted from blood, taken at week 4, from a patient treated with tofacitinib. The chain joins TRBV11-2 to TRBJ2-5; possible D gene TRBD2, 5 bases. The clonotype comes from a human donor with alopecia areata. The CDR3 DNA reads TGTGCCAGCAGCTCACCATGGACTGGTCTCCAAGAGACCCAGTACTTC. Encoded protein: CASSSPWTGLQETQYF.